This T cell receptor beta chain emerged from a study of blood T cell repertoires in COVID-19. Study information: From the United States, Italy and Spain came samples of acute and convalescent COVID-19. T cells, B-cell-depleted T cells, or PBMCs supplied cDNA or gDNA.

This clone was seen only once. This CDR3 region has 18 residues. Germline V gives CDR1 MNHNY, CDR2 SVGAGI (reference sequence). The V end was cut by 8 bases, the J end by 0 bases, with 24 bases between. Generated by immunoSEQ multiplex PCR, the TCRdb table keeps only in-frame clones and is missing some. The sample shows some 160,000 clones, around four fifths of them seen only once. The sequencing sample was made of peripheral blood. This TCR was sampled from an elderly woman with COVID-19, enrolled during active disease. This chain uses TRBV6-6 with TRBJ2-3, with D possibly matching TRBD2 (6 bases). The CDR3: CASRRSGWAGTSTDTQYF. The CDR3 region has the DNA TGTGCCAGCCGTCGTTCGGGGTGGGCGGGAACTAGCACAGATACGCAGTATTTT.